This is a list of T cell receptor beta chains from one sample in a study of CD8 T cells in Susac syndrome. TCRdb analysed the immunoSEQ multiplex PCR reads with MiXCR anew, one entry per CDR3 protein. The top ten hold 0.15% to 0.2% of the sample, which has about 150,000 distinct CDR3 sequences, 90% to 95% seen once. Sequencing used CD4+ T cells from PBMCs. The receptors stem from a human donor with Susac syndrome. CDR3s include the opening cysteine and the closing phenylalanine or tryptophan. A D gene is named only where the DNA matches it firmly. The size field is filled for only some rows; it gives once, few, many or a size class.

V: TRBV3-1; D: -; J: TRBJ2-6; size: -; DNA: TGTGCCAGCAGCCAAGATCCCCGAACGGTAGGGGCCAACGTCCTGACTTTC; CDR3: CASSQDPRTVGANVLTF
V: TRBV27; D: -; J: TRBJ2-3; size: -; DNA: TGTGCCAGCAGTTTACGGAAAGTTTCAGATACGCAGTATTTT; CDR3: CASSLRKVSDTQYF
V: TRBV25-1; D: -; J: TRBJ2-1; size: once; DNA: TGTGCCAGCCGAGGCAAAGGGGACAAGGATGAGCAGTTCTTC; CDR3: CASRGKGDKDEQFF
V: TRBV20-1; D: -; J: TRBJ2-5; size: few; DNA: TGCAGTGCTAGAACTGTCCAAGAGACCCAGTACTTC; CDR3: CSARTVQETQYF
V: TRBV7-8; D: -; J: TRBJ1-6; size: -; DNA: TGTGCCAGCAGCATCACCAGGGTTCAGGATTCACCCCTCCACTTT; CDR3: CASSITRVQDSPLHF
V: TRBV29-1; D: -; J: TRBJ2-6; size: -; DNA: TGCAGCGTTGTTGGCACAGGTACAGCTGGGGCCAACGTCCTGACTTTC; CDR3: CSVVGTGTAGANVLTF
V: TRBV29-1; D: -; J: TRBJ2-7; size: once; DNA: TGCAGCGTTGAAGTAAACTACGAGCAGTACTTC; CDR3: CSVEVNYEQYF
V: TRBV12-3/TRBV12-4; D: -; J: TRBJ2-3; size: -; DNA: TGTGCCAGCAGTCCCCGACAGTTCACAGATACGCAGTATTTT; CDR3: CASSPRQFTDTQYF
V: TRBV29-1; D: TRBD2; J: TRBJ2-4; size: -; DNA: TGCAGCGCGACCAGGGTAGCGGGGGGGCCTGGAAACATTCAGTACTTC; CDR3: CSATRVAGGPGNIQYF
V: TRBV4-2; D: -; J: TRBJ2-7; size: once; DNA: TGTGCCAGCAGCCAAGACCCGCGGGCTTACGAGCAGTACTTC; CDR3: CASSQDPRAYEQYF
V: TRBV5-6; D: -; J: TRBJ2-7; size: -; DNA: TGTGCCAGCAGCCCGAAGGGGGGCAAATCCTACGAGCAGTACTTC; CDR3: CASSPKGGKSYEQYF
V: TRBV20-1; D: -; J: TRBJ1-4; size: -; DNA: TGCAGTGCCCCGGGGGGGACTGAAAAACTGTTTTTT; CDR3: CSAPGGTEKLFF
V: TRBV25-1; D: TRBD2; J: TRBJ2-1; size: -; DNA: TGTGCCAGCAGCGAAAATAGCGGGGGGCGCAATGAGCAGTTCTTC; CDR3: CASSENSGGRNEQFF
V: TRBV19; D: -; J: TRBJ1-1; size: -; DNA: TGTGCCAGTAGAGGACAGCTGAACACTGAAGCTTTCTTT; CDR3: CASRGQLNTEAFF
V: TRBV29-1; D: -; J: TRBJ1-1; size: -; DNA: TGCAGCGTTGAACTGGCCCCGAACACTGAAGCTTTCTTT; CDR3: CSVELAPNTEAFF
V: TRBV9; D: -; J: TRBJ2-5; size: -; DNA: TGTGCCAGCAGCGTAGTAACGGGCGTTCAAGAGACCCAGTACTTC; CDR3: CASSVVTGVQETQYF
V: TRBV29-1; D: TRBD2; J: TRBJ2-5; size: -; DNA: TGCAGCGTTGGTCCTAGCGGAGAGACCCAGTACTTC; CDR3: CSVGPSGETQYF
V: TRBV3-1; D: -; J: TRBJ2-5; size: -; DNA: TGTGCCAGCAGCCCAACTCCCTCTCGGGTAGAGACCCAGTACTTC; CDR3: CASSPTPSRVETQYF
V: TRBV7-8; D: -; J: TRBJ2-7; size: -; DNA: TGTGCCAGCAGCTTCAGACCAGGGCCCTCCTACGAGCAGTACTTC; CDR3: CASSFRPGPSYEQYF
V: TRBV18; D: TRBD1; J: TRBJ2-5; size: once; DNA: TGTGCCAGCTCACCACCGGACAGGGAGACCCAGTACTTC; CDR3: CASSPPDRETQYF
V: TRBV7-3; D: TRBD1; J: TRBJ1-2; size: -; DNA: TGTGCCAGCAGCGCAGCCGGACAGGGAGGAGGCTACACCTTC; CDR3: CASSAAGQGGGYTF
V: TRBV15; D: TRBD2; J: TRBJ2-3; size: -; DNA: TGTGCCACCAGCTCTAGCGGGGTAGCAGATACGCAGTATTTT; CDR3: CATSSSGVADTQYF
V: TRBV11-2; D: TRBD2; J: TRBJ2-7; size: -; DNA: TGTGCCAGCAGCTTAGACCTAGCGGGGGCCTACGAGCAGTACTTC; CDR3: CASSLDLAGAYEQYF
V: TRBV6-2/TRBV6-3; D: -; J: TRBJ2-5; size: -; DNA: TGTGCCAGCAGGGACACAACTCAAGAGACCCAGTACTTC; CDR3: CASRDTTQETQYF
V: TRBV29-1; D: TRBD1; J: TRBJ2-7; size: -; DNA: TGCAGCGTTCTCAAACGGGACAGGGGATCCTACGAGCAGTACTTC; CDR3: CSVLKRDRGSYEQYF
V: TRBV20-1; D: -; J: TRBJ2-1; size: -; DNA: TGCAGTGCTAGATCCAAGTCGGTCTCCTACAATGAGCAGTTCTTC; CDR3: CSARSKSVSYNEQFF
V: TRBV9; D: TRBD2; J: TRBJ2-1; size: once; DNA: TGTGCCAGCAGCGTAGCCGGGGGGGCCTATGAGCAGTTCTTC; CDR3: CASSVAGGAYEQFF
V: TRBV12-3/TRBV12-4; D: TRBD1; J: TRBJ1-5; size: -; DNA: TGTGCCAGCAGTCAACAGGGGGCGGTGTATGGCAATCAGCCCCAGCATTTT; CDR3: CASSQQGAVYGNQPQHF
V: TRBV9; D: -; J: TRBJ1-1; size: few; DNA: TGTGCCAGCAGCCCCCGAGGGGGCACTGAAGCTTTCTTT; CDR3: CASSPRGGTEAFF
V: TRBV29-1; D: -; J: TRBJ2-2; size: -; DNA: TGCAGCGGAGGGAGCACATTCACCGGGGAGCTGTTTTTT; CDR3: CSGGSTFTGELFF
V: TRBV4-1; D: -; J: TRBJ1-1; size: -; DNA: TGCGCCAGCAGCCAGATAGCAGGGAGCTTTACTGCTTTCTTT; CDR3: CASSQIAGSFTAFF
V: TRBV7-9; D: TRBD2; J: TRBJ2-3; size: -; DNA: TGTGCCAGCACCCGGACTAGGGCAGATACGCAGTATTTT; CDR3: CASTRTRADTQYF
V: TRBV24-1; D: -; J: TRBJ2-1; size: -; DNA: TGTGCCACCAGTGCCGAGAAAGGTGAGCAGTTCTTC; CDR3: CATSAEKGEQFF
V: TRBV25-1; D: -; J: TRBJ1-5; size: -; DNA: TGTGCCAGCAGTGCTCACGGAGGGAGTCAGCCCCAGCATTTT; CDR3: CASSAHGGSQPQHF
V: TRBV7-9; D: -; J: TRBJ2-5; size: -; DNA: TGTGCCAGCAGCGTACCTCCCAGCCGATTCCAGTACTTC; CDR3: CASSVPPSRFQYF
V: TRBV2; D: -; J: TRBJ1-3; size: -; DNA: TGTGCCAGCATGCCTGACTCTGGAAACACCATATATTTT; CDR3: CASMPDSGNTIYF
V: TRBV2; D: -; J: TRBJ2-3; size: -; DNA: TGTGCCAGCAGTGAAGGCTACGATACGCAGTATTTT; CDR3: CASSEGYDTQYF
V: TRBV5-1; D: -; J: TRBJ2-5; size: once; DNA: TGCGCCAGCAGCTTGGCCAGGGACACTCAAGAGACCCAGTACTTC; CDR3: CASSLARDTQETQYF
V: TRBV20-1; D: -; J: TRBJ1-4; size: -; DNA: TGCAGTGCTAGAGTCGGGGCCACTAATGAAAAACTGTTTTTT; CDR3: CSARVGATNEKLFF
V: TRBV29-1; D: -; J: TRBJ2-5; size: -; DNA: TGCAGCGTTGAGATGGTTCAAGAGACCCAGTACTTC; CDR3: CSVEMVQETQYF
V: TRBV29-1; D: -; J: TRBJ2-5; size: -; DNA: TGCAGCGTTGAAGGGGAGACAAGGGGAGAGACCCAGTACTTC; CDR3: CSVEGETRGETQYF